These T cell receptor beta chains were read from a single sample in a study of T cell responses to AZD1222 COVID-19 vaccine. TCRdb keeps only in-frame clones here, not all; method: immunoSEQ multiplex PCR. In the table there are tens of thousands of clones, approximately 80% of which are singletons. The specimen comprised peripheral blood, sampled 28 days after the second AZD1222 dose. The receptors derive from an adult who received the AZD1222 COVID-19 vaccine. Each CDR3 is given without its conserved first and last residue.

TRBJ1-1 TRBV15 ATSSIQGHTEAF
TRBJ1-6 TRBV7-9 ASSLFTGSYNSPLH
TRBJ1-2 TRBV5-6 ASSRGQTYGYT
TRBJ1-1 TRBV2 ASSVSGGAVTEAF
TRBJ1-3 TRBV5-5 ASRPTGGGNTIY
TRBJ2-7 TRBV6-5 ASSYSGTSGAYEQY
TRBJ2-1 TRBV7-8 ASSLGTSGIYEQF
TRBJ1-2 TRBV18 ASSPQGSNYGYT
TRBJ1-1 TRBV6-5 ASRRTGGTEAF
TRBJ1-5 TRBV18 ASSPSGGGDQPQH